The source of this T cell receptor (beta chain) is a study of OX40 agonist ivuxolimab in advanced cancers. Study information: An agonistic anti-OX40 (CD134) antibody, ivuxolimab, was used to treat the patients. Subjects had a mean age of about 61 years, with a range of roughly 20 to 80; 82.7% were male. Previous treatment with anti-PD-1, anti-PD-L1 or anti-CTLA-4 therapy was allowed; 40% had received some.

As to this clone: What it binds is unknown.

General study results and limits: Among patients with partial responses at 0.1-3.0 mg/kg, clonal expansion was among the lowest.

The CDR3 covers 14 residues. Germline CDR1 and CDR2: SNHLY and FYNNEI. After removal of 7 bases from V and 2 bases from J, the junction contained 5 bases not matched to a gene. Using immunoSEQ multiplex PCR, the repertoire was profiled, and TCRdb retains in-frame clones only, with some absent. The table has just under 75,000 clones, 80% to 95% seen once. This TCR came from an adult with an advanced solid tumor such as melanoma, head and neck, liver or kidney cancer. The material sequenced was CD4+ or CD8+ T cells sorted from blood, taken in a trial of the OX40 agonist ivuxolimab. The V gene is TRBV2, the J gene TRBJ1-5; TRBD1 matches 7 bases. This CDR3 reads CASKGQPGNQPQHF. The CDR3 DNA is TGTGCCAGCAAGGGACAGCCAGGCAATCAGCCCCAGCATTTT.